These T cell receptor beta chains were read from a single sample in a study of T cells in Graves' hyperthyroidism and ophthalmopathy. TCRdb passed the multiplex PCR reads through MiXCR, listing each CDR3 protein once. This table holds under 400,000 distinct CDR3 sequences, roughly 14% found once. Sample: blood. The receptors originated from a woman between 18 and 29 years old with Graves' hyperthyroidism that later progressed to Graves' ophthalmopathy. Each CDR3 is given with its conserved first and last residue. D genes are given only for firm matches. The size entry is marked missing in some rows and otherwise reads once, few, many or a size class.

D: .; V: TRBV7-9; J: TRBJ1-1; size: many; CDR3: CASSLVETANTEAFF; DNA: TGTGCCAGCAGCTTAGTCGAGACGGCGAACACTGAAGCTTTCTTT
D: TRBD2; V: TRBV7-9; J: TRBJ2-5; size: few; CDR3: CASSLPGGWRETQYF; DNA: TGTGCCAGCAGCTTACCGGGGGGTTGGCGTGAGACCCAGTACTTC
D: .; V: TRBV13; J: TRBJ1-1; size: .; CDR3: CASKKAANTEAFF; DNA: TGTGCCAGCAAGAAAGCGGCGAACACTGAAGCTTTCTTT
D: .; V: TRBV18; J: TRBJ2-2; size: few; CDR3: CASSPGDNGERFF; DNA: TGTGCCAGCTCACCGGGGGATAACGGGGAGCGGTTTTTT
D: .; V: TRBV7-2; J: TRBJ2-2; size: once; CDR3: CASSLVRRAGSGAGELFF; DNA: TGTGCCAGCAGCTTAGTACGACGGGCGGGATCGGGCGCCGGGGAGCTGTTTTTT
D: TRBD1; V: TRBV28; J: TRBJ1-4; size: many; CDR3: CASRTGVGEKLFF; DNA: TGTGCCAGCAGGACAGGGGTAGGTGAAAAACTGTTTTTT
D: TRBD2; V: TRBV6-1; J: TRBJ2-3; size: .; CDR3: CASSEVAGAADTQYF; DNA: TGTGCCAGCAGTGAAGTAGCGGGAGCAGCAGATACGCAGTATTTT
D: .; V: TRBV30; J: TRBJ1-2; size: many; CDR3: CAWSVMVGLHGYTF; DNA: TGTGCCTGGAGTGTAATGGTGGGTCTCCATGGCTACACCTTC
D: TRBD2; V: TRBV10-3; J: TRBJ2-1; size: many; CDR3: CAISLSGRGRNEQFF; DNA: TGTGCCATCAGCCTTAGCGGGAGAGGCAGGAATGAGCAGTTCTTC
D: .; V: TRBV3-1; J: TRBJ2-1; size: .; CDR3: CASSQWGHEQFF; DNA: TGTGCCAGCAGCCAATGGGGTCATGAGCAGTTCTTC
D: .; V: TRBV6-1; J: TRBJ2-4; size: many; CDR3: CASSEFWGLQVGSKNIQYF; DNA: TGTGCCAGCAGTGAATTTTGGGGGTTGCAGGTTGGGTCCAAAAACATTCAGTACTTC
D: .; V: TRBV5-1; J: TRBJ1-4; size: many; CDR3: CASSHSRGTANEKLFF; DNA: TGCGCCAGCAGCCACAGTCGTGGGACCGCGAATGAAAAACTGTTTTTT
D: .; V: TRBV7-9; J: TRBJ2-7; size: .; CDR3: CASSLFKGSTSYEQYF; DNA: TGTGCCAGCAGCTTATTTAAGGGTTCCACGTCCTACGAGCAGTACTTC
D: .; V: TRBV18; J: TRBJ2-7; size: many; CDR3: CASSPWPDRAYEQYF; DNA: TGTGCCAGCTCACCGTGGCCTGATAGGGCCTACGAGCAGTACTTC
D: .; V: TRBV6-1; J: TRBJ2-7; size: .; CDR3: CASSTQAGYEQYF; DNA: TGTGCCAGCAGTACCCAAGCCGGGTACGAGCAGTACTTC
D: .; V: TRBV7-2; J: TRBJ2-1; size: many; CDR3: CASSLRPDEQFF; DNA: TGTGCCAGCAGCCTCCGGCCTGATGAGCAGTTCTTC
D: .; V: TRBV5-6; J: TRBJ1-1; size: few; CDR3: CASSPGPGGTTEAFF; DNA: TGTGCCAGCAGCCCCGGACCTGGGGGTACCACTGAAGCTTTCTTT
D: .; V: TRBV27; J: TRBJ1-5; size: .; CDR3: CASSLLGDNQPQHF; DNA: TGTGCCAGCAGTTTATTGGGCGACAATCAGCCCCAGCATTTT
D: .; V: TRBV27; J: TRBJ2-3; size: many; CDR3: CASSTGTDIITDTQYF; DNA: TGTGCCAGCAGTACCGGGACGGATATAATTACAGATACGCAGTATTTT
D: TRBD1; V: TRBV6-1; J: TRBJ1-5; size: .; CDR3: CASSADRVAPNQPQHF; DNA: TGTGCCAGCAGTGCCGACAGGGTTGCCCCGAATCAGCCCCAGCATTTT
D: TRBD1; V: TRBV7-9; J: TRBJ1-3; size: .; CDR3: CASSLGVGQGSGNTIYF; DNA: TGTGCCAGCAGCTTAGGTGTCGGACAGGGCTCTGGAAACACCATATATTTT
D: TRBD1; V: TRBV5-1; J: TRBJ2-7; size: few; CDR3: CASSLGQGRRYELYF; DNA: TGTGCCAGCAGCTTGGGACAGGGGAGGCGATACGAGCTGTACTTC
D: .; V: TRBV20-1; J: TRBJ2-5; size: many; CDR3: CSARYGSQGPGGNQETQYF; DNA: TGCAGTGCTAGATATGGCAGTCAGGGCCCGGGTGGAAACCAAGAGACCCAGTACTTC
D: .; V: TRBV7-2; J: TRBJ2-1; size: .; CDR3: CASSLGQAPYNEQFF; DNA: TGTGCCAGCAGCTTAGGACAGGCCCCCTACAATGAGCAGTTCTTC
D: .; V: TRBV6-1; J: TRBJ1-2; size: many; CDR3: CASSSHEGGRTTNYGYTF; DNA: TGTGCCAGCAGTTCCCACGAGGGGGGGCGAACCACTAACTATGGCTACACCTTC
D: .; V: TRBV7-8; J: TRBJ2-5; size: .; CDR3: CASSSLMKGQETQYF; DNA: TGTGCCAGCAGCTCCCTGATGAAGGGGCAAGAGACCCAGTACTTC
D: TRBD1; V: TRBV20-1; J: TRBJ1-2; size: many; CDR3: CSARRAGGDYGYTF; DNA: TGCAGTGCTAGAAGGGCAGGGGGCGACTATGGCTACACCTTC
D: .; V: TRBV29-1; J: TRBJ2-5; size: few; CDR3: CSVGVPPQETQYF; DNA: TGCAGCGTTGGTGTGCCCCCCCAAGAGACCCAGTACTTC
D: TRBD1; V: TRBV5-4; J: TRBJ2-1; size: many; CDR3: CASSVTGALANEQFF; DNA: TGTGCCAGCAGCGTGACAGGGGCTCTCGCCAATGAGCAGTTCTTC
D: TRBD2; V: TRBV15; J: TRBJ2-2; size: few; CDR3: CATMAGANTGELFF; DNA: TGTGCCACCATGGCGGGAGCGAACACCGGGGAGCTGTTTTTT
D: TRBD1; V: TRBV9; J: TRBJ2-5; size: .; CDR3: CASSVQGAGETQYF; DNA: TGTGCCAGCAGCGTCCAGGGGGCCGGAGAGACCCAGTACTTC
D: TRBD2; V: TRBV7-2; J: TRBJ2-7; size: many; CDR3: CASSLDLREGREQYF; DNA: TGTGCCAGCAGCTTAGATTTGCGGGAGGGTCGGGAGCAGTACTTC
D: .; V: TRBV20-1; J: TRBJ1-3; size: many; CDR3: CSARGVSGNTIYF; DNA: TGCAGTGCTAGAGGGGTCTCTGGAAACACCATATATTTT
D: TRBD1; V: TRBV6-2/TRBV6-3; J: TRBJ1-3; size: .; CDR3: CASRSTGTGPGNTIYF; DNA: TGTGCCAGCAGGTCCACCGGGACAGGGCCTGGAAACACCATATATTTT
D: .; V: TRBV27; J: TRBJ2-7; size: few; CDR3: CASSLSKTNEQYF; DNA: TGTGCCAGCAGTTTATCCAAGACCAACGAGCAGTACTTC
D: .; V: TRBV27; J: TRBJ1-1; size: many; CDR3: CAISEGGQEAFF; DNA: TGTGCCATCTCAGAAGGGGGGCAGGAAGCTTTCTTT
D: .; V: TRBV12-3/TRBV12-4; J: TRBJ2-7; size: many; CDR3: CASSLVDEQYF; DNA: TGTGCCAGCAGTTTGGTCGACGAGCAGTACTTC
D: .; V: TRBV30; J: TRBJ2-6; size: .; CDR3: CAWSVTGRDSGANVLTF; DNA: TGTGCCTGGAGTGTAACGGGCAGGGACTCTGGGGCCAACGTCCTGACTTTC
D: .; V: TRBV9; J: TRBJ1-1; size: .; CDR3: CASSPHLTPEAFF; DNA: TGTGCCAGCAGCCCCCATCTTACCCCAGAAGCTTTCTTT
D: .; V: TRBV7-9; J: TRBJ1-5; size: few; CDR3: CASSPRADQPQHF; DNA: TGTGCCAGCAGCCCTAGGGCGGATCAGCCCCAGCATTTT
D: TRBD2; V: TRBV5-1; J: TRBJ2-3; size: .; CDR3: CASSPGLSGRFTDTQYF; DNA: TGCGCCAGCAGCCCGGGACTAAGCGGGAGGTTCACAGATACGCAGTATTTT
D: .; V: TRBV7-9; J: TRBJ2-5; size: many; CDR3: CASSSDRDQETQYF; DNA: TGTGCCAGCAGCTCCGACCGGGACCAAGAGACCCAGTACTTC